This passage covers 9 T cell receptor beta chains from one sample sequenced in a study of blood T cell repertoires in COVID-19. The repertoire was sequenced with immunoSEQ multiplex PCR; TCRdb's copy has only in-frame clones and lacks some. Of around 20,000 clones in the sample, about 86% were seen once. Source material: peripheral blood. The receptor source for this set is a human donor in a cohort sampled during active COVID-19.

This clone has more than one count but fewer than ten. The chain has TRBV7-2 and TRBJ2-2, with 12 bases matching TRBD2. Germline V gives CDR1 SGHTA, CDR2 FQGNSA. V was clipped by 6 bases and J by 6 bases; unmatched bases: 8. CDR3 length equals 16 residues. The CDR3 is CASRKPGLAGPGELFF. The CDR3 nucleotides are TGTGCCAGCAGAAAACCGGGACTAGCGGGTCCCGGGGAGCTGTTTTTT. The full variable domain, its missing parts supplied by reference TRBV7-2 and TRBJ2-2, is GAGVSQSPSNKVTEKGKDVELRCDPISGHTALYWYRQSLGQGLEFLIYFQGNSAPDKSGLPSDRFSAERTGGSVSTLTIQRTQQEDSAVYLCASRKPGLAGPGELFFGEGSRLTVL.

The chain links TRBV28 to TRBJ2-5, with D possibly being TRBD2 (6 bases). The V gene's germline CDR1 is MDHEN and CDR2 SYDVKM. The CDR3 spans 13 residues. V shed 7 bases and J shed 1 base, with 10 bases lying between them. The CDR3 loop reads CASKASAQETQYF. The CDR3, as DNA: TGTGCCAGCAAAGCTAGCGCCCAAGAGACCCAGTACTTC. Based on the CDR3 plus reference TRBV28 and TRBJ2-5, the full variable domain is DVKVTQSSRYLVKRTGEKVFLECVQDMDHENMFWYRQDPGLGLRLIYFSYDVKMKEKGDIPEGYSVSREKKERFSLILESASTNQTSMYLCASKASAQETQYFGPGTRLLVL.

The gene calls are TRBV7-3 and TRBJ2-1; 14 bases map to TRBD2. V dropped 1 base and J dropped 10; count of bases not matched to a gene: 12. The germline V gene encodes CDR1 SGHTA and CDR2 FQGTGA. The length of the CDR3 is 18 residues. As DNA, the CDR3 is TGTGCCAGCAGCTTAATGTTGGGACTAGCGGGAGAATACGGGGAGCAGTTCTTC. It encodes CASSLMLGLAGEYGEQFF.

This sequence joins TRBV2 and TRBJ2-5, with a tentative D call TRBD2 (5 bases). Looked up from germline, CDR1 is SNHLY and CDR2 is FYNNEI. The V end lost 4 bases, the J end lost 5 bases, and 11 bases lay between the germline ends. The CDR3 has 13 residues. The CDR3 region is CASSGAGRETQYF. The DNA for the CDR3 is TGTGCCAGCAGTGGTGCGGGTAGGGAGACCCAGTACTTC.

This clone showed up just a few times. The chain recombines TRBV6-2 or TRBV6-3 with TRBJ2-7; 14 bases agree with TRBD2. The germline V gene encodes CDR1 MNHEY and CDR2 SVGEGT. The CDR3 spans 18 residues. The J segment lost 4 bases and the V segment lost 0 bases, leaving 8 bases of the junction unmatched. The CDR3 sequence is CASSYSRGLAGDEYEQYF. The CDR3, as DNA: TGTGCCAGCAGTTACTCAAGGGGACTAGCGGGAGATGAGTACGAGCAGTACTTC.

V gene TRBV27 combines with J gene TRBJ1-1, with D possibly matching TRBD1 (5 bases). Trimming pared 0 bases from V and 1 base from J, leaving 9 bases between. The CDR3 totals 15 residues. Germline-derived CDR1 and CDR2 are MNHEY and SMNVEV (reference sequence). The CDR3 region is CASSLSAQGNTEAFF. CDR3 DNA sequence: TGTGCCAGCAGTTTATCGGCGCAGGGGAACACTGAAGCTTTCTTT.

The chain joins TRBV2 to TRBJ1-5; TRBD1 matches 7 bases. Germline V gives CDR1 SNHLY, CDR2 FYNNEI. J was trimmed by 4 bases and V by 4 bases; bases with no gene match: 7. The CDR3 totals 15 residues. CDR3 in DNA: TGTGCCAGCAGTGTTTACAGGGGTGAGAATCAGCCCCAGCATTTT. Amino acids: CASSVYRGENQPQHF.

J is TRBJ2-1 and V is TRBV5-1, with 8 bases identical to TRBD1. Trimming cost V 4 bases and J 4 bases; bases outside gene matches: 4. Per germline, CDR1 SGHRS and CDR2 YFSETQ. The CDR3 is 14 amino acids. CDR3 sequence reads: CASSPGGRYNEQFF. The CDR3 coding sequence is TGCGCCAGCAGCCCAGGGGGCCGTTACAATGAGCAGTTCTTC.

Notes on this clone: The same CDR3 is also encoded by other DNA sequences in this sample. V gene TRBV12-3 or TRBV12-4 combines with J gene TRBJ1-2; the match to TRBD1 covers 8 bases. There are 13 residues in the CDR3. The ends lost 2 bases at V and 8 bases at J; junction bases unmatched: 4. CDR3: CASSLQGAPGYTF. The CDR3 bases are TGTGCCAGCAGTTTACAGGGGGCGCCCGGCTACACCTTC.